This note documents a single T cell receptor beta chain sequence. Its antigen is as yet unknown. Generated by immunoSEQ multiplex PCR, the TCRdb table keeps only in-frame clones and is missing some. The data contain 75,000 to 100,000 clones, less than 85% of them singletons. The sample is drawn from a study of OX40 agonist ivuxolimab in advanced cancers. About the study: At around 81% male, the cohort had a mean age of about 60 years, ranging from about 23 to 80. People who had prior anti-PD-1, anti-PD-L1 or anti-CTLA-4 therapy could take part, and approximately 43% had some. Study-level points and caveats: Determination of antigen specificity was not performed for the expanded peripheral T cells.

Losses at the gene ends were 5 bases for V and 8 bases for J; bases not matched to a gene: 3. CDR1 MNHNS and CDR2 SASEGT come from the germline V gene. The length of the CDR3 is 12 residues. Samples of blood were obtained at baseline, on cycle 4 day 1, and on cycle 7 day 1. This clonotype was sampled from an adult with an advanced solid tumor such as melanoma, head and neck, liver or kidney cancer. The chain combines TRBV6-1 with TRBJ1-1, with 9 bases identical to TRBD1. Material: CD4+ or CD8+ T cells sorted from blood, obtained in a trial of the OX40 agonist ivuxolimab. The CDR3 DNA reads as TGTGCCAGCAGTTGGACAGGGGCAGAAGCTTTCTTT. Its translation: CASSWTGAEAFF.